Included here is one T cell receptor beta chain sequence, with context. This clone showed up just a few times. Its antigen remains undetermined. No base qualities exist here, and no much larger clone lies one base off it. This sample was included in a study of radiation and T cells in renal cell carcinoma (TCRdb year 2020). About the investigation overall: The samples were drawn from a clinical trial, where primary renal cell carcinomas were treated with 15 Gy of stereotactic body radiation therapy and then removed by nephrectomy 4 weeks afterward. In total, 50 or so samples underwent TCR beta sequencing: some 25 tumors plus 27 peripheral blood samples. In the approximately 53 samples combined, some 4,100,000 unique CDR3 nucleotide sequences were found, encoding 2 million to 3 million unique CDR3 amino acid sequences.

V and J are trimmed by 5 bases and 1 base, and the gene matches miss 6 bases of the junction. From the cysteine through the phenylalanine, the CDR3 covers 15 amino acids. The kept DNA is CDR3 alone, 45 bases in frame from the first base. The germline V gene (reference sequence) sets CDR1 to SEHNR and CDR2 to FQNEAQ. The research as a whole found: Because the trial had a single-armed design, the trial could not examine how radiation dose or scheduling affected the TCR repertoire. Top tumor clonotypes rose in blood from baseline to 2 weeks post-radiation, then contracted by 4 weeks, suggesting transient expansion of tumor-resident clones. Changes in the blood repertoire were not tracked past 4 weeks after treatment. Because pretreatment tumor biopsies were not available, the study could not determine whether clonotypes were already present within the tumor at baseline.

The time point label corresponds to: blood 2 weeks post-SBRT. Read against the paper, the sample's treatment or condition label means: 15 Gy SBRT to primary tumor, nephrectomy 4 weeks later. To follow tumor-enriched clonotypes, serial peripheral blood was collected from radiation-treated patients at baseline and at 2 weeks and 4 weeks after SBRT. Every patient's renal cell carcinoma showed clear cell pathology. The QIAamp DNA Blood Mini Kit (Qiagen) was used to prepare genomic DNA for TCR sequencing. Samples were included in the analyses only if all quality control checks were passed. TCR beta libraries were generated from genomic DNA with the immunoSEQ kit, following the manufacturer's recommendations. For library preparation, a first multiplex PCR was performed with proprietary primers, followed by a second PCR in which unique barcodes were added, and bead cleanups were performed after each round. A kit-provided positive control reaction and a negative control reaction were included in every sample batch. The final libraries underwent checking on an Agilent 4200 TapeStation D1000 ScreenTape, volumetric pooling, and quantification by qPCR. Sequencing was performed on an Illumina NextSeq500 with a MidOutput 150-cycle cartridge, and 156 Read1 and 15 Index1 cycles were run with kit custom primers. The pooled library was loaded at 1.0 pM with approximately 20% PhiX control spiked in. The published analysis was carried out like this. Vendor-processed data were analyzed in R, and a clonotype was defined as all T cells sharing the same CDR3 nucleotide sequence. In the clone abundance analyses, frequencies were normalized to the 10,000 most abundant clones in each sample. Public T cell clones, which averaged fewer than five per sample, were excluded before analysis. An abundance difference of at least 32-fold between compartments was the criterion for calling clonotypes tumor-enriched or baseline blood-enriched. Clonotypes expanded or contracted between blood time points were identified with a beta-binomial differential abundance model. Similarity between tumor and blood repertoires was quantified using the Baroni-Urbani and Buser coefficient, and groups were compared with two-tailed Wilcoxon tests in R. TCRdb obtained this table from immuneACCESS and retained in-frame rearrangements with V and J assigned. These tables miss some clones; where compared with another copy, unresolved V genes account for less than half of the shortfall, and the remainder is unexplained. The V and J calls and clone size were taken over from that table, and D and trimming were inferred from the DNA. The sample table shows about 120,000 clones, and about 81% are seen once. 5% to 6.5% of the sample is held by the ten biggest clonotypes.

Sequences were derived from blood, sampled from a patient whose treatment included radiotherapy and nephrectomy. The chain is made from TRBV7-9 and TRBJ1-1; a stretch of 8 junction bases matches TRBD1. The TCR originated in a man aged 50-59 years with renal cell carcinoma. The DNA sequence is TGTGCCAGCAGCCCTAGACAGGGGCGGAACACTGAAGCTTTCTTT. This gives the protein CASSPRQGRNTEAFF. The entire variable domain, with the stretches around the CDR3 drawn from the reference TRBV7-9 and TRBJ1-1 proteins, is DTGVSQNPRHKITKRGQNVTFRCDPISEHNRLYWYRQTLGQGPEFLTYFQNEAQLEKSRLLSDRFSAERPKGSFSTLEIQRTEQGDSAMYLCASSPRQGRNTEAFFGQGTRLTVV.